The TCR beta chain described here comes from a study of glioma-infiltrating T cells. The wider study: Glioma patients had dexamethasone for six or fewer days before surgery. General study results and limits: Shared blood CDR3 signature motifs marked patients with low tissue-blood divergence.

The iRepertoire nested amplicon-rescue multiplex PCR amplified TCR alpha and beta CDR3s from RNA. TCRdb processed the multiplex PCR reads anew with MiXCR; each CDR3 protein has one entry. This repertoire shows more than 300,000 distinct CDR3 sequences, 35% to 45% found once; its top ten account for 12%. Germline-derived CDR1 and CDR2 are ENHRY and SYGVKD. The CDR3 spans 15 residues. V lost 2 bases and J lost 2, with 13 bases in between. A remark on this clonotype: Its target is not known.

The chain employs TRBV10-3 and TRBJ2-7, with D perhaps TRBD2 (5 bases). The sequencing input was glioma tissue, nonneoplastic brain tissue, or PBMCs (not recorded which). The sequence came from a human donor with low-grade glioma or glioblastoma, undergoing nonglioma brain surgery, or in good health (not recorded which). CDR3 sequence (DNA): TGTGCCATCAGTGAGGGGCTAGCAAGGGCCTACGAGCAGTACTTC. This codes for CAISEGLARAYEQYF.